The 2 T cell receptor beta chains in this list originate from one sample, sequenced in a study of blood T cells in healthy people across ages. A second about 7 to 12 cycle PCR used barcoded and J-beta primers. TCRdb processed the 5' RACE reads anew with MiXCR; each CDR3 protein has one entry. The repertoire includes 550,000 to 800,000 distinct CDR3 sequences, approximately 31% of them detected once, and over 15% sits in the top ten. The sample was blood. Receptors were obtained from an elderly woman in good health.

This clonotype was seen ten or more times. The chain's CDR3 is CASSFGTEGEKLFF. Here the CDR3 DNA reads TGTGCCAGCAGCTTCGGGACAGAGGGTGAAAAACTGTTTTTT. The chain employs TRBV7-2 and TRBJ1-4; 7 bases are shared with TRBD1. After removal of 3 bases from V and 7 bases from J, the junction contained 5 bases not matched to a gene. The CDR3 covers 14 residues. The germline V gene has CDR1 SGHTA and CDR2 FQGNSA.

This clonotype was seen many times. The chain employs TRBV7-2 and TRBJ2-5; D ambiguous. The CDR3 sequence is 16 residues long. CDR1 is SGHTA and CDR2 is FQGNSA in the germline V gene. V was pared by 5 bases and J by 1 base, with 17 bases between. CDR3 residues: CASSPNTPRAQETQYF. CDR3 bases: TGTGCCAGCAGCCCCAATACTCCCAGAGCCCAAGAGACCCAGTACTTC.